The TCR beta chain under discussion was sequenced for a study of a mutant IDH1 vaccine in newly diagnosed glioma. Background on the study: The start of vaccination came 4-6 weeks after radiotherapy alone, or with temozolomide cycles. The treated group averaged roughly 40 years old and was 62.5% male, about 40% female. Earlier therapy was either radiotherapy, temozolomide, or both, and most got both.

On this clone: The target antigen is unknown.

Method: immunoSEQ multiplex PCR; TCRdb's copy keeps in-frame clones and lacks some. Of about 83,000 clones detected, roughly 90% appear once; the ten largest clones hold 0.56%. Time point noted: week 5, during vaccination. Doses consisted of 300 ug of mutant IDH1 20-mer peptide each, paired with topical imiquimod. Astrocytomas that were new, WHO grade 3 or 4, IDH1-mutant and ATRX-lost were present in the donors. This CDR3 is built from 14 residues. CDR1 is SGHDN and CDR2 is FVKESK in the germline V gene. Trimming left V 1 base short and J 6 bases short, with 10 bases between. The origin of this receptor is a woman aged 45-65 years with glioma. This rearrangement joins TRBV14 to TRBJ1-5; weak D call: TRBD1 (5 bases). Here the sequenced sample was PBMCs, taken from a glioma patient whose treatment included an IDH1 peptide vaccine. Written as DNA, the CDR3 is TGTGCCAGCAGCCAAGGGGGGAAGGGTCAGCCCCAGCATTTT. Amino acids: CASSQGGKGQPQHF.